This TCR beta chain is drawn from a study of T-cell memory formation after mild COVID-19. Whole-study results and caveats: CD8+ contracting clones occupied EMRA, while CD4+ ones occupied mainly CM and EM. Pre-infection memory contained some responding clones, which suggested that cross-reactive memory had joined. The authors left the SARS-CoV-2 specificity of second-wave clones peaking on day 37 unconfirmed. Balance between CD4 and CD8 was seen in clones contracting day 15 to 85, and a CD4+ lean was seen in later expanders.

V lost 2 bases to trimming and J lost 16 bases; unmatched junction nucleotides: 13. The CDR3 length is 14 residues. The germline V gene has CDR1 LGHDT and CDR2 YNNKEL (reference sequence). TCRdb passed the 5' RACE reads through MiXCR, listing each CDR3 protein once. In the table there are roughly 190,000 distinct CDR3 sequences, about 10% of which are singletons. This clonotype was recorded a few times. The antigen remains unidentified. The receptor's source is a young man who had mild COVID-19 (a few samples of this study predate the infection). Cell type and time point are not known. What was sequenced was PBMCs or a T cell subset sorted from them (not recorded which). This chain links TRBV3-1 with TRBJ2-1, with 8 bases that match TRBD1. This CDR3 reads CASSQSGTGRYSFF. The CDR3 nucleotides are TGTGCCAGCAGCCAATCCGGGACAGGACGCTATTCATTCTTC.